This is a list of T cell receptor beta chains from one sample in a study of cytomegalovirus exposure and HLA in healthy donors. Measured with immunoSEQ multiplex PCR; TCRdb has only the in-frame clones, and not every one. The table includes 120,000 or so clones, around four fifths detected once. The sequenced sample consisted of PBMCs. These receptors all come from a man aged 25-45 years in good health and CMV-seropositive. Both conserved end residues are part of each CDR3. The order of the fields is clone size, V gene, D gene, J gene, CDR3 protein, CDR3 DNA. D genes are given only for firm matches. Size is omitted from some rows. Given values are once, few, many or a class for expanded clones.

size: few; V: TRBV4-1; D: NA; J: TRBJ2-7; CDR3: CASSQDRVTHEQYF; DNA: TGCGCCAGCAGCCAAGATCGAGTCACTCACGAGCAGTACTTC
size: few; V: TRBV6-5; D: NA; J: TRBJ2-2; CDR3: CASSYQGLTGELFF; DNA: TGTGCCAGCAGTTATCAAGGACTTACCGGGGAGCTGTTTTTT
size: NA; V: TRBV30; D: TRBD2; J: TRBJ2-2; CDR3: CAWLAGESNTGELFF; DNA: TGTGCCTGGCTAGCGGGAGAGTCGAACACCGGGGAGCTGTTTTTT
size: few; V: TRBV5-8; D: NA; J: TRBJ1-2; CDR3: CATSKGDYGYTF; DNA: TGTGCCACCTCGAAGGGGGACTATGGCTACACCTTC
size: few; V: TRBV6-1; D: TRBD1; J: TRBJ1-3; CDR3: CASSGTGHSGNTIYF; DNA: TGTGCCAGCAGTGGGACAGGGCACTCTGGAAACACCATATATTTT
size: once; V: TRBV6-6; D: TRBD1; J: TRBJ1-1; CDR3: CASSRSRGQEAFF; DNA: TGTGCCAGCAGTCGGTCAAGGGGACAGGAAGCTTTCTTT
size: NA; V: TRBV11-3; D: TRBD2; J: TRBJ2-1; CDR3: CASSLDPTSGRGEQFF; DNA: TGTGCCAGCAGCTTAGATCCAACTAGCGGGAGGGGTGAGCAGTTCTTC
size: once; V: TRBV7-9; D: TRBD1; J: TRBJ1-4; CDR3: CASSPLWPKGAQNEKLFF; DNA: TGTGCCAGCAGTCCTCTTTGGCCTAAGGGGGCTCAAAATGAAAAACTGTTTTTT
size: NA; V: TRBV6-4; D: NA; J: TRBJ1-2; CDR3: CASRPPQAGYTF; DNA: TGTGCCAGCAGACCGCCCCAGGCGGGCTACACCTTC
size: few; V: TRBV5-6; D: NA; J: TRBJ1-1; CDR3: CASSRGQWKFEAFF; DNA: TGTGCCAGCAGCCGCGGACAGTGGAAATTTGAAGCTTTCTTT
size: NA; V: TRBV18; D: NA; J: TRBJ2-1; CDR3: CASSAAGDNFHEQFF; DNA: TGTGCCAGCTCGGCCGCGGGGGACAACTTCCATGAGCAGTTCTTC
size: NA; V: TRBV19; D: NA; J: TRBJ2-7; CDR3: CASSIVGGEQYF; DNA: TGTGCCAGTAGTATTGTGGGGGGCGAGCAGTACTTC
size: NA; V: TRBV6-1; D: TRBD1; J: TRBJ1-6; CDR3: CASNYDRGSSPLHF; DNA: TGTGCCAGCAATTACGACAGGGGAAGTTCACCCCTCCACTTT
size: few; V: TRBV19; D: NA; J: TRBJ2-6; CDR3: CASSPTTSGANVLTF; DNA: TGTGCCAGTAGTCCTACCACGTCTGGGGCCAACGTCCTGACTTTC
size: NA; V: TRBV7-6; D: NA; J: TRBJ1-3; CDR3: CASSLAVAPSGNTIYF; DNA: TGTGCCAGCAGCTTAGCGGTGGCTCCCTCTGGAAACACCATATATTTT
size: NA; V: TRBV25-1; D: TRBD2; J: TRBJ2-7; CDR3: CASSEKAGSGGQLYEQYF; DNA: TGTGCCAGCAGTGAAAAAGCGGGTAGCGGGGGCCAACTCTACGAGCAGTACTTC
size: NA; V: TRBV10-3; D: NA; J: TRBJ1-6; CDR3: CAISESVGGDSPLHF; DNA: TGTGCCATCAGTGAGTCGGTAGGGGGAGATTCACCCCTCCACTTT